The 8 T cell receptor beta chains presented below share a single source sample, sequenced in a study of T cell changes during pregnancy in multiple sclerosis. The table came from immunoSEQ multiplex PCR; TCRdb's copy has only in-frame clones and leaves some out. The sample has 40,000 to 60,000 clones, almost 95% seen once. Here the sequenced sample was peripheral blood, taken after pregnancy. Source of these receptors: a female donor with multiple sclerosis, enrolled in a pregnancy study.

The V and J genes are TRBV28 and TRBJ1-2; no reliable D call. From germline, CDR1 is MDHEN and CDR2 SYDVKM. The CDR3 has 14 amino acids. V lost 2 bases to trimming and J lost 8 bases, with 15 bases between them. This chain's CDR3 is CASSLSTGLVGYTF. The CDR3 DNA follows: TGTGCCAGCAGTTTAAGTACGGGGTTGGTCGGCTACACCTTC.

The chain is built from TRBV7-2 and TRBJ2-7; 12 nucleotides line up with TRBD2. This CDR3 spans 18 amino acids. Unmatched junction bases numbered 9, after V lost 1 base and J lost 2 bases. Germline V gives CDR1 SGHTA, CDR2 FQGNSA. The CDR3: CASSLGLAGANKPYEQYF. The CDR3 DNA is TGTGCCAGCAGCTTAGGACTAGCGGGGGCTAATAAGCCCTACGAGCAGTACTTC.

The chain carries TRBV7-2 and TRBJ2-7, with 9 positions matching TRBD2. V lost 0 bases and J lost 7; bases outside the gene matches: 7. This CDR3 contains 15 residues. The germline CDR1 and CDR2 sequences are SGHTA and FQGNSA. This chain's CDR3 is CASSLAGGGAGEQYF. The CDR3 DNA follows: TGTGCCAGCAGCTTAGCCGGCGGGGGGGCTGGGGAGCAGTACTTC.

In its sample, this clone was seen once. J is TRBJ1-1 and V is TRBV27; D is ambiguous. This CDR3 spans 13 amino acids. V shed 3 bases and J shed 0 bases, with 5 bases lying between them. Germline CDR1 is MNHEY and CDR2 is SMNVEV (reference sequence). Here the CDR3 reads CASSFLLNTEAFF. Written as DNA, the CDR3 is TGTGCCAGCAGTTTCCTGTTGAACACTGAAGCTTTCTTT.

The V call is TRBV11-2, the J call TRBJ2-3; TRBD2 agrees at 8 bases. J gave up 7 bases and V 0 bases, and 12 bases lay outside the gene matches. The length of the CDR3 is 17 residues. CDR1 and CDR2 from the germline V gene are SGHAT and FQNNGV. CDR3 nucleotides: TGTGCCAGCAGCTTAGAAGGTTCGGGGGGGGGAATGTATACGCAGTATTTT. Translating gives CASSLEGSGGGMYTQYF.

This chain connects TRBV11-2 to TRBJ1-1; 11 positions agree with TRBD1. V shed 1 base and J 1 base; nucleotides not matched to a gene: 11. CDR1 and CDR2 (germline): SGHAT, FQNNGV. The CDR3 spans 19 residues. CDR3 sequence: CASSLGTPGTGGANTEAFF. Here the CDR3 DNA reads TGTGCCAGCAGCTTAGGAACACCCGGGACAGGGGGTGCGAACACTGAAGCTTTCTTT.

This clone was counted only a few times. V gene TRBV2 combines with J gene TRBJ1-1; no firm D call. The CDR3 has 11 amino acids. Germline V lookup: CDR1 SNHLY, CDR2 FYNNEI. Trimming stripped 5 bases from V and 4 bases from J, with 5 bases between. CDR3 region: CASSSFTEAFF. CDR3 DNA sequence: TGTGCCAGCAGTTCGTTCACTGAAGCTTTCTTT. The full variable domain, completed using reference TRBV2 and TRBJ1-1, is EPEVTQTPSHQVTQMGQEVILRCVPISNHLYFYWYRQILGQKVEFLVSFYNNEISEKSEIFDDQFSVERPDGSNFTLKIRSTKLEDSAMYFCASSSFTEAFFGQGTRLTVV.

This sequence joins TRBV7-2 and TRBJ1-2, with 11 positions matching TRBD1. The CDR3 spans 17 residues. With 4 bases clipped from V and 2 bases from J, the junction kept 9 bases outside the gene matches. Germline V lookup: CDR1 SGHTA, CDR2 FQGNSA. In DNA, the CDR3 is TGTGCCAGCAGCTCCACCGGTGGACAGGGGGCAAACTATGGCTACACCTTC. It is translated as CASSSTGGQGANYGYTF.